The 13 T cell receptor beta chains given below trace back to one sample, sequenced in a study of T cells in Graves' hyperthyroidism and ophthalmopathy. Using RNA transcripts as the source, TCR beta CDR3 regions were amplified. During a first-round RT-PCR of the TCR CDR3, the HTBI primer set was used. TCRdb independently ran MiXCR on the multiplex PCR reads; one entry per CDR3 protein. The data show hundreds of thousands of distinct CDR3 sequences, approximately 14% seen once. Sequencing input: blood. The receptors shown here come from a middle-aged woman with Graves' ophthalmopathy.

This clonotype was counted at least ten times. The V gene is TRBV7-9, the J gene TRBJ2-7, with D perhaps TRBD2 (6 bases). This CDR3 is built from 14 residues. Deletions cut 2 bases from V and 5 bases from J, with 13 bases between. Germline V gene data show CDR1 as SEHNR and CDR2 as FQNEAQ (reference sequence). The chain's CDR3 is CASSLLEGPNEQYF. As DNA, the CDR3 is TGTGCCAGCAGCTTACTGGAGGGACCCAACGAGCAGTACTTC.

The chain uses TRBV7-9 and TRBJ2-2, with D perhaps matching TRBD1 (6 bases). Germline-derived CDR1 and CDR2 are SEHNR and FQNEAQ (reference sequence). V lost 2 bases to trimming and J lost 3 bases, with 10 bases between them. CDR3 length: 15 amino acids. The CDR3 coding sequence is TGTGCCAGCAGCTTAAAGGGGGATCACACCGGGGAGCTGTTTTTT. It translates to CASSLKGDHTGELFF.

This clonotype was observed at least ten times. The V call is TRBV12-3 or TRBV12-4, the J call TRBJ2-7; 10 bases align to TRBD1. V was clipped by 6 bases and J by 6 bases; unmatched bases: 8. The CDR3 is 14 amino acids. CDR3 sequence (DNA): TGTGCCAGCAGACCGGGACAGGGGTACTCCGAGCAGTACTTC. Protein sequence: CASRPGQGYSEQYF.

This clonotype came up many times. This may arise from a read error, as a much more abundant clone is one base away. J is TRBJ2-7 and V is TRBV12-3 or TRBV12-4, with unresolved D. This CDR3 spans 11 amino acids. CDR3 nucleotide sequence: TGTGCCAGCAGCTCGTTCTACGAGCAGCACTTC. It translates to CASSSFYEQHF.

The chain links TRBV14 to TRBJ1-2; TRBD1 aligns across 9 bases. V shed 4 bases, J shed 8 bases, and the junction held 17 bases outside the gene matches. CDR1 SGHDN and CDR2 FVKESK come from the germline V gene. The CDR3 spans 17 residues. The CDR3 loop is CASSPLAQGALKEGYTF. In DNA form, the CDR3 reads TGTGCCAGCAGCCCCCTGGCACAGGGGGCCTTAAAGGAGGGCTACACCTTC.

This clonotype showed up many times. The V gene is TRBV7-6, the J gene TRBJ2-2; 14 bases line up with TRBD2. The CDR3 totals 19 residues. Germline V lookup: CDR1 SGHVS, CDR2 FNYEAQ. V lost 6 bases to trimming and J lost 0 bases; unmatched junction nucleotides: 9. Here the CDR3 reads CASRPYWGLAGANTGELFF. The CDR3 DNA reads as TGTGCCAGCAGGCCCTATTGGGGACTAGCGGGAGCGAACACCGGGGAGCTGTTTTTT.

This clonotype was counted many times. The chain employs TRBV28 and TRBJ1-2, with D unresolved. The CDR3 contains 15 residues. V was pared by 1 base and J by 6 bases, with 15 bases between. Germline V gene sequence: CDR1 MDHEN, CDR2 SYDVKM. Here the CDR3 reads CASSLFRVLGHGYTF. The CDR3 DNA follows: TGTGCCAGCAGTTTATTTAGGGTACTCGGTCATGGCTACACCTTC.

V usage is TRBV7-8 and J usage is TRBJ2-5, with 8 positions matching TRBD2. The germline V gene encodes CDR1 SGHVS and CDR2 FQNEAQ. The CDR3 has 14 amino acids. Trimming took 5 bases from V and 5 from J; bases not matched to a gene: 7. The CDR3 sequence is CASSPRTSRETQYF. In nucleotides, the CDR3 is TGTGCCAGCAGCCCCAGGACTAGCAGGGAGACCCAGTACTTC.

V and J are TRBV30 and TRBJ1-5; no definite D call. Germline lookup yields CDR1 GTSNPN and CDR2 SVGIG (reference sequence). Trimming cost V 0 bases and J 6 bases, with 6 bases left between them. There are 12 residues in the CDR3. The CDR3 nucleotides are TGTGCCTGGAGTGTACACGGTCAGCCCCAGCATTTT. As protein: CAWSVHGQPQHF.

This clonotype has at least ten counts. The V gene is TRBV29-1, the J gene TRBJ2-5; 7 bases are shared with TRBD1. Looked up from germline, CDR1 is SQVTM and CDR2 is ANQGSEA. The CDR3 loop spans 14 amino acids. Trimming at V came to 6 bases and at J to 5 bases, leaving 12 bases not matched to a gene. The CDR3 DNA reads TGCAGCGTCTCAGTGACAGGGTTCCTGGAGACCCAGTACTTC. Its protein product is CSVSVTGFLETQYF.

This clonotype was seen at least ten times. This chain uses TRBV6-2 or TRBV6-3 with TRBJ1-5; D may be TRBD1 (6 bases). V lost 4 bases, J lost 6 bases, and 16 bases lay in between. Germline V gene sequence: CDR1 MNHEY, CDR2 SVGEGT. The CDR3 is 15 residues long. This CDR3 reads CASSSTGQYPQPQHF. CDR3 nucleotides: TGTGCCAGCAGTTCGACAGGCCAATATCCTCAGCCCCAGCATTTT.

This clonotype turned up a few times. The chain combines TRBV7-2 with TRBJ2-7; unclear D gene. This CDR3 region has 13 residues. V was clipped by 3 bases and J by 5 bases, with 11 bases between them. Per germline, CDR1 SGHTA and CDR2 FQGNSA. The CDR3 DNA sequence: TGTGCCAGCAGCTTTACCGCCCGAGACGAGCAGTACTTC. It yields the protein CASSFTARDEQYF.

In its sample, this clonotype was seen many times. The chain uses TRBV12-3 or TRBV12-4 and TRBJ2-2, with 7 nucleotides matching TRBD1. After removal of 1 base from V and 4 bases from J, the junction contained 6 bases not matched to a gene. The CDR3 loop spans 16 amino acids. The DNA for the CDR3 is TGTGCCAGCAGTTTAGGCCAGGGGGTTGGCACCGGGGAGCTGTTTTTT. Translating it yields CASSLGQGVGTGELFF.